This T cell receptor (beta chain) was captured in a study of cytomegalovirus exposure and HLA in healthy donors. As for the study in general: The 120 or so validation repertoires, a later analysis reported, used the same platform as the roughly 710 first-cohort repertoires. Whole-study findings and limits: Most TCR sequences were seen very rarely across donors, but some public TCRs occurred in many.

Trimming removed 8 bases from V and 4 bases from J; junction bases left unmatched: 8. The CDR3 length is 13 residues. Germline lookup yields CDR1 SGHNT and CDR2 YYREEE (reference sequence). Regarding this clone: The target antigen is unknown.

Measured with immunoSEQ multiplex PCR; TCRdb has only the in-frame clones, and not every one. The profile covers 120,000 or so clones, with 85% to 90% appearing a single time and roughly 2% taken by the ten largest. The chain joins TRBV5-4 to TRBJ1-2; 7 nucleotides agree with TRBD1. The sequenced sample consisted of PBMCs. This clonotype was sampled from a woman aged 25 to 39 in good health and CMV-seronegative. CDR3 region: CASRQGGSYGYTF. CDR3 in DNA: TGTGCCAGTCGACAGGGTGGGAGCTATGGCTACACCTTC.